Each of the 20 T cell receptor beta chains below was sequenced from the same sample in a study of T-cell reconstitution after alpha-beta-depleted transplantation in children. Unique molecular identifiers were incorporated into the prepared TCRbeta library. Each CDR3 protein is one row after TCRdb ran MiXCR on the PCR reads. This table holds 300,000 or so distinct CDR3 sequences, about a quarter found once. The sequencing here drew on PBMCs, mostly from graft donor cells, taken 180 days after TCRalphabeta/CD19-depleted stem cell transplant. The receptors shown here come from a male patient younger than 18 who had a stem cell transplant for acute lymphoblastic leukemia, so the T cells may come from the graft donor.

This clonotype was picked up a small number of times. This chain joins TRBV12-3 or TRBV12-4 and TRBJ1-6; 11 bases match TRBD1. V lost 6 bases to trimming and J lost 14 bases; unmatched junction nucleotides: 15. The CDR3 is 16 amino acids. CDR3 nucleotides: TGTGCCAGCAGCTTCCCCTGGACAGGGGGCAACCTCACCCTCCACTTT. This codes for CASSFPWTGGNLTLHF.

The V call is TRBV20-1, the J call TRBJ1-1; no clear D. CDR3 length equals 11 residues. Germline-derived CDR1 and CDR2 are DFQATT and SNEGSKA (reference sequence). V was shortened by 5 bases and J by 7 bases, with 11 bases between the two germline ends. CDR3: CSAHKAIEAFF. For the CDR3, the DNA is TGCAGTGCTCATAAGGCTATTGAAGCTTTCTTT.

The chain links TRBV7-9 to TRBJ1-2, with TRBD1 as a possible D gene (6 bases). Germline V CDR1 and CDR2: SEHNR, FQNEAQ (reference sequence). The CDR3 is 15 amino acids. V lost 3 bases and J 0 bases, leaving 11 bases between the germline ends. In nucleotides, the CDR3 is TGTGCCAGCAGCTTGGTGGGGACACCTAACTATGGCTACACCTTC. The encoded protein is CASSLVGTPNYGYTF.

This clonotype has only a few counts. This chain connects TRBV6-5 to TRBJ1-6; 10 nucleotides match TRBD1. CDR3 length: 18 amino acids. Trimming removed 4 bases from V and 7 bases from J; junction bases left unmatched: 13. The germline V gene encodes CDR1 MNHEY and CDR2 SVGAGI. CDR3 in amino acids: CASSSGTGALGRNSPLHF. The CDR3 region has the DNA TGTGCCAGCAGTTCCGGGACAGGGGCGTTGGGGAGAAATTCACCCCTCCACTTT.

The table lists this clonotype with a few counts. The rearrangement links TRBV15 to TRBJ1-5; D possibly corresponds to TRBD1 (5 bases). V gave up 5 bases and J gave up 5 bases, with 13 bases separating them. The CDR3 covers 14 residues. The germline gives CDR1 LNHNV, CDR2 YYDKDF (reference sequence). The CDR3 protein is CATSPGGEHQPQHF. CDR3 DNA: TGTGCCACCAGCCCTGGGGGGGAGCATCAGCCCCAGCATTTT.

This clonotype showed up many times. The chain couples TRBV15 to TRBJ1-2, with D perhaps TRBD1 (6 bases). The CDR3 spans 14 residues. CDR1 and CDR2 from the germline V gene are LNHNV and YYDKDF (reference sequence). The V end lost 5 bases, the J end lost 0 bases, and 10 bases lay between the germline ends. The CDR3 coding sequence is TGTGCCACCAGCTCTCGGACAGCTAACTATGGCTACACCTTC. This codes for CATSSRTANYGYTF.

The chain combines TRBV4-1 with TRBJ2-7; 7 nucleotides line up with TRBD2. This CDR3 is 15 amino acids long. The ends lost 3 bases at V and 6 bases at J; junction bases unmatched: 11. CDR1 and CDR2 from the germline V gene are MGHRA and YSYEKL. The CDR3 sequence is CASSHGLVGLGEQYF. CDR3 DNA sequence: TGCGCCAGCAGCCATGGACTAGTAGGTTTGGGCGAGCAGTACTTC.

This clonotype was recorded a few times. The chain joins TRBV24-1 to TRBJ2-2; 9 bases agree with TRBD2. The V gene's germline CDR1 is KGHDR and CDR2 SFDVKD. The CDR3 length is 16 residues. V lost 6 bases and J lost 8; bases outside the gene matches: 12. CDR3 DNA sequence: TGTGCCACCAGTCCCCTAGCGGGACGTACGGAGGGGGAGCTGTTTTTT. Translation gives CATSPLAGRTEGELFF.

The V gene is TRBV5-1, the J gene TRBJ2-5; D may correspond to TRBD1 or TRBD2 (5 bases each). The CDR3 is made up of 15 amino acids. Germline V lookup: CDR1 SGHRS, CDR2 YFSETQ. Trimming took 4 bases from V and 0 from J, leaving 13 bases between them. CDR3 sequence reads: CASSLGTLYQETQYF. CDR3 nucleotides: TGCGCCAGCAGCCTGGGGACCCTGTACCAAGAGACCCAGTACTTC.

This clonotype came up many times. The chain employs TRBV20-1 and TRBJ2-7; D ambiguous. The CDR3 extends over 12 amino acids. Germline assignment: CDR1 DFQATT and CDR2 SNEGSKA (reference sequence). Trimming pared 0 bases from V and 2 bases from J, leaving 5 bases between. The CDR3 loop is CSARDLTYEQYF. CDR3 nucleotide sequence: TGCAGTGCTAGAGATTTAACCTACGAGCAGTACTTC.

The rearrangement uses TRBV7-9 and TRBJ2-7, with D hard to call. Germline lookup yields CDR1 SEHNR and CDR2 FQNEAQ (reference sequence). The CDR3 runs to 14 residues. Trimming left V 0 bases short and J 7 bases short, with 13 bases between. The CDR3 DNA sequence: TGTGCCAGCAGCTTAGCGGTCTACCGGGCTGAGCAGTACTTC. Amino acids: CASSLAVYRAEQYF.

The chain has TRBV12-3 or TRBV12-4 and TRBJ2-3; the match to TRBD1 covers 8 bases. This CDR3 has 17 residues. J was trimmed by 4 bases and V by 6 bases; bases with no gene match: 15. The CDR3, as DNA: TGTGCCAGCAGAACCGGGACAGGAAGTACGAGGGCAGATACGCAGTATTTT. This codes for CASRTGTGSTRADTQYF.

The chain links TRBV27 to TRBJ2-2; D unresolved. The CDR3 totals 17 residues. The V gene lost 0 bases and the J gene lost 3 bases, with 14 bases spanning the gap. Germline CDR1 is MNHEY and CDR2 is SMNVEV (reference sequence). CDR3 DNA sequence: TGTGCCAGCAGTTTATCCCTAGTCGCGGCGTACACCGGGGAGCTGTTTTTT. Protein sequence: CASSLSLVAAYTGELFF.

This chain connects TRBV27 to TRBJ2-2; D is ambiguous. V gave up 3 bases and J gave up 7 bases, with 6 bases separating them. The CDR3 loop spans 12 amino acids. Germline V lookup: CDR1 MNHEY, CDR2 SMNVEV (reference sequence). The CDR3 loop reads CASSLGGGELFF. The CDR3 coding sequence is TGTGCCAGCAGTTTGGGCGGCGGGGAGCTGTTTTTT.

The chain carries TRBV20-1 and TRBJ1-1; 8 bases are shared with TRBD1. Germline loops: CDR1 DFQATT, CDR2 SNEGSKA (reference sequence). CDR3 length equals 15 residues. The ends lost 0 bases at V and 5 bases at J; junction bases unmatched: 8. The CDR3 spells CSARDWRTGRTEAFF. Here the CDR3 DNA reads TGCAGTGCTAGAGATTGGCGGACAGGGAGGACTGAAGCTTTCTTT.

This clonotype appeared a few times. This rearrangement joins TRBV12-3 or TRBV12-4 to TRBJ2-6; D remains unclear. Between the trimmed V and J ends, which lost 5 bases and 0 bases, there was a span of 8 bases. The CDR3 covers 15 residues. CDR3 residues: CASSPIDSGANVLTF. Written as DNA, the CDR3 is TGTGCCAGCAGTCCCATTGACTCTGGGGCCAACGTCCTGACTTTC.

This clonotype was detected a few times. The V call is TRBV10-3, the J call TRBJ2-7; D is ambiguous. The V end was cut by 3 bases, the J end by 3 bases, with 6 bases between. Germline V gene data show CDR1 as ENHRY and CDR2 as SYGVKD. CDR3 length: 12 amino acids. The CDR3 region has the DNA TGTGCCATCAGTGACCTAGGCTACGAGCAGTACTTC. Encoded protein: CAISDLGYEQYF.

CDR3 in DNA: TGCGCCAGCAGCCGAGATATAGTAGCGAGGACTTACAATGAGCAGTTCTTC. As protein: CASSRDIVARTYNEQFF. V usage is TRBV4-1 and J usage is TRBJ2-1; a weak D match, TRBD2 (5 bases). In germline, CDR1 is MGHRA, CDR2 YSYEKL. Trimming took 4 bases from V and 4 from J, leaving 20 bases between them. The CDR3 runs to 17 residues.

This clonotype was recorded many times. The J gene is TRBJ2-1, the V gene TRBV7-6, with unresolved D. Trimming left V 2 bases short and J 4 bases short, with 12 bases between. CDR3 size: 15 residues. CDR1 and CDR2 from the germline V gene are SGHVS and FNYEAQ. DNA of the CDR3: TGTGCCAGCAGCTTAAGCCCCGCGAGGTACAATGAGCAGTTCTTC. Protein product: CASSLSPARYNEQFF.

V usage is TRBV6-1 and J usage is TRBJ2-5; 7 nucleotides line up with TRBD2. This CDR3 is 16 amino acids long. The germline CDR1 and CDR2 sequences are MNHNS and SASEGT. V lost 4 bases and J lost 5; bases outside the gene matches: 13. The CDR3, as DNA: TGTGCCAGCAGTGCCCGACTAGCAAATCAGAGGGAGACCCAGTACTTC. Its translation: CASSARLANQRETQYF.